This TCR beta chain came from a study of blood T cell repertoires in COVID-19. Participant age was roughly 18 to 95 years, and participants resided in 25 or so US areas. Self-reported history from a screening survey and questionnaire set each donor's cohort. Two negative PCRs, clearance, or symptom resolution characterized the recovered Cohort 3 donors. The CDR3 loop spans 17 amino acids. J gave up 2 bases and V 5 bases, and 11 bases lay outside the gene matches. Germline V lookup: CDR1 MNHEY, CDR2 SMNVEV (reference sequence). Only in-frame clones appear in the TCRdb table, and some are missing; sequencing was by immunoSEQ multiplex PCR. The sample comprises about 440,000 clones, 90% of which are singletons, and under 0.7% rests with the top ten.

The chain links TRBV27 to TRBJ2-3; TRBD2 aligns across 9 bases. The receptor's source is a man between 18 and 35 years old who had recovered from COVID-19. Material for sequencing was PBMCs or T cells enriched from blood (not recorded which). The CDR3 DNA is TGTGCCAGCAGTCACATAGAGACTAGCGGAAACACAGATACGCAGTATTTT. It translates to CASSHIETSGNTDTQYF.